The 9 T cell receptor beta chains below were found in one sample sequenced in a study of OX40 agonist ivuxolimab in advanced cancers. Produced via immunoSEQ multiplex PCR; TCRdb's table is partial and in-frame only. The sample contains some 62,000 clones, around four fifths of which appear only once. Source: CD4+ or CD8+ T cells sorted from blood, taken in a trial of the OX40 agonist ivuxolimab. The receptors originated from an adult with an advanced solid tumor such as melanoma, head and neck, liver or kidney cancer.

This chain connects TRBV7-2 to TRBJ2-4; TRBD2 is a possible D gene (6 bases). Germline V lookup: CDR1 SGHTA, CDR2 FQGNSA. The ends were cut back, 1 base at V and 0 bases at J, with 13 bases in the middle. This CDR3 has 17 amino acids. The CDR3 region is CASSLDIAVLAKNIQYF. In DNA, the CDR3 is TGTGCCAGCAGCTTAGATATAGCGGTCTTAGCCAAAAACATTCAGTACTTC.

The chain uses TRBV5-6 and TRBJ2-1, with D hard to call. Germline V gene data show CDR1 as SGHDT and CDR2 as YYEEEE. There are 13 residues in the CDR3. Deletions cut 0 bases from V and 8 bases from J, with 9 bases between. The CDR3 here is CASSLGLVHEQFF. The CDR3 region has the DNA TGTGCCAGCAGCTTGGGTTTGGTCCATGAGCAGTTCTTC.

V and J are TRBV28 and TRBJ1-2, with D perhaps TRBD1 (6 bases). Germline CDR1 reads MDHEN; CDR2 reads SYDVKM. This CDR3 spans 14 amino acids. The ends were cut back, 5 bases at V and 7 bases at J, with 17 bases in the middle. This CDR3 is CASSGPGQLTGYTF. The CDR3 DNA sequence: TGTGCCAGCAGTGGGCCGGGACAACTCACTGGCTACACCTTC.

The CDR3 DNA reads as TGTGCCAGCCTCTTGGACCAGGCTCCCTACGAGCAGTACTTC. Amino acid sequence: CASLLDQAPYEQYF. The chain couples TRBV6-5 to TRBJ2-5, with D unresolved. The J call could be wrong; TRBJ2-7 is a better fit for the DNA end. The germline V gene encodes CDR1 MNHEY and CDR2 SVGAGI. CDR3 length equals 14 residues.

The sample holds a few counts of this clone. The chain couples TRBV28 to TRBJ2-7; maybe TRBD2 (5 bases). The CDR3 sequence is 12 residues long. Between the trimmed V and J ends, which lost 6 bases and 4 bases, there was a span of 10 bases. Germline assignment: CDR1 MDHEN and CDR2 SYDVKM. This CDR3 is CASRARGYEQYF. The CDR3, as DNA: TGTGCCAGCAGGGCCCGAGGGTACGAGCAGTACTTC.

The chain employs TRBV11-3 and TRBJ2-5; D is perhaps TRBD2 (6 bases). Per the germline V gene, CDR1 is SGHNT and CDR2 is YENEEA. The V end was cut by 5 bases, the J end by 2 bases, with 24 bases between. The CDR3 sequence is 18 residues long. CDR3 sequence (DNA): TGTGCCAGCAGCCCCCCCGGCGGGGCTGCGGGATCGCAAGAGACCCAGTACTTC. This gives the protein CASSPPGGAAGSQETQYF.

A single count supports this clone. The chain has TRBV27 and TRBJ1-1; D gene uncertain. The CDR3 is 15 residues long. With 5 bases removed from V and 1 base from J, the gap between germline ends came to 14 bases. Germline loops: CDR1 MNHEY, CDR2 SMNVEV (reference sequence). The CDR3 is CASSPDTRGNTEAFF. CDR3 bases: TGTGCCAGCAGTCCAGATACACGGGGGAACACTGAAGCTTTCTTT.

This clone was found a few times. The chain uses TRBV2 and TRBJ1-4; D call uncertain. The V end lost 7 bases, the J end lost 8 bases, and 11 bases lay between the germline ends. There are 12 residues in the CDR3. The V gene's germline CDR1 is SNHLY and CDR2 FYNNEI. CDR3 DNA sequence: TGTGCCAGCACCGGGAGGGAAGAAAAACTGTTTTTT. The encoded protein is CASTGREEKLFF.

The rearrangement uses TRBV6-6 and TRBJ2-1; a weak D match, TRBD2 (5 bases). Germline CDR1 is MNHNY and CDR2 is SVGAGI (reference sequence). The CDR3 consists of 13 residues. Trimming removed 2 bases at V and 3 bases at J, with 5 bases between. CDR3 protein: CASSYRDYNEQFF. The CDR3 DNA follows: TGTGCCAGCAGTTACCGGGACTACAATGAGCAGTTCTTC.